The 7 T cell receptor beta chains presented below share a single source sample, sequenced in a study of T-cell memory formation after mild COVID-19. TCRdb independently ran MiXCR on the 5' RACE reads; one entry per CDR3 protein. The sample lists about 140,000 distinct CDR3 sequences; roughly 13% were seen once. Sequencing was performed on PBMCs or a T cell subset sorted from them (not recorded which). The receptors derive from an adult woman who had mild COVID-19 (a few samples of this study predate the infection). Cell type and time point are not known.

This clonotype was recorded a few times. J is TRBJ2-2 and V is TRBV5-1, with D tentatively TRBD2 (7 bases). The CDR3 sequence is 15 residues long. Trimming cost V 4 bases and J 4 bases, with 14 bases left between them. Per germline, CDR1 SGHRS and CDR2 YFSETQ. The DNA for the CDR3 is TGCGCCAGCAGCCTATCGGGGGGCTCCACCGGGGAGCTGTTTTTT. Its protein is CASSLSGGSTGELFF.

The CDR3, as DNA: TGCGCCAGCAGCCCGGGGGACACTAGACCCGAAGCTTTCTTT. It codes for CASSPGDTRPEAFF. J is TRBJ1-1 and V is TRBV5-1, with D possibly TRBD1 on 6 matching bases. CDR3 length: 14 amino acids. Deletions cut 4 bases from V and 8 bases from J, with 18 bases between. Germline CDR1 SGHRS, CDR2 YFSETQ.

Only a few counts were recorded for this clonotype. This rearrangement joins TRBV10-3 to TRBJ2-7; the D gene is possibly TRBD1 (6 bases). From germline, CDR1 is ENHRY and CDR2 SYGVKD. The V and J ends lost 2 bases and 0 bases respectively, with 11 bases between them. This CDR3 is built from 15 residues. CDR3 coding DNA: TGTGCCATCAGTGAGGAAGGGACACCCTCCTACGAGCAGTACTTC. This sequence encodes CAISEEGTPSYEQYF.

By share, this clonotype ranks as medium-sized. The rearrangement joins TRBV20-1 to TRBJ1-1, with D unclear. CDR1 DFQATT and CDR2 SNEGSKA come from the germline V gene (reference sequence). The CDR3 is made up of 12 amino acids. The V end lost 7 bases, the J end lost 5 bases, and 14 bases lay between the germline ends. This CDR3 reads CSGGRRETEAFF. The DNA of the CDR3 is TGCAGTGGCGGCAGGCGGGAGACTGAAGCTTTCTTT.

The chain has TRBV12-5 and TRBJ2-7; D gene ambiguous. With 3 bases removed from V and 7 bases from J, the gap between germline ends came to 10 bases. The CDR3 spans 12 residues. Germline assignment: CDR1 LGHNT and CDR2 FRNRAP. CDR3 region: CASGFLLGEQYF. The CDR3 bases are TGTGCTAGTGGTTTCCTCTTGGGGGAGCAGTACTTC.

This clonotype has a handful of counts. The V gene is TRBV5-5, the J gene TRBJ1-2; perhaps TRBD1 as D (5 bases). Trimming shortened V by 9 bases and J by 0 bases, and 15 bases separated the two germline ends. Germline lookup yields CDR1 SGHKS and CDR2 YYEKEE (reference sequence). CDR3 size: 14 residues. CDR3 region: CATWRDWTNYGYTF. The CDR3 nucleotides are TGTGCCACTTGGAGGGACTGGACTAACTATGGCTACACCTTC.

This clonotype was detected a few times. J is TRBJ2-7 and V is TRBV13; D might be TRBD2 (6 bases). Germline V gene sequence: CDR1 PRHDT, CDR2 FYEKMQ (reference sequence). The CDR3 length is 16 residues. Trimming left V 3 bases short and J 4 bases short, with 19 bases between. The CDR3 DNA sequence: TGTGCCAGCAGCTTCTTGACGGGAGCCCGGAAGTACGAGCAGTACTTC. Its translation: CASSFLTGARKYEQYF. The full variable domain, in which reference TRBV13 and TRBJ2-7 provide the parts outside the CDR3, is AAGVIQSPRHLIKEKRETATLKCYPIPRHDTVYWYQQGPGQDPQFLISFYEKMQSDKGSIPDRFSAQQFSDYHSELNMSSLELGDSALYFCASSFLTGARKYEQYFGPGTRLTVT.